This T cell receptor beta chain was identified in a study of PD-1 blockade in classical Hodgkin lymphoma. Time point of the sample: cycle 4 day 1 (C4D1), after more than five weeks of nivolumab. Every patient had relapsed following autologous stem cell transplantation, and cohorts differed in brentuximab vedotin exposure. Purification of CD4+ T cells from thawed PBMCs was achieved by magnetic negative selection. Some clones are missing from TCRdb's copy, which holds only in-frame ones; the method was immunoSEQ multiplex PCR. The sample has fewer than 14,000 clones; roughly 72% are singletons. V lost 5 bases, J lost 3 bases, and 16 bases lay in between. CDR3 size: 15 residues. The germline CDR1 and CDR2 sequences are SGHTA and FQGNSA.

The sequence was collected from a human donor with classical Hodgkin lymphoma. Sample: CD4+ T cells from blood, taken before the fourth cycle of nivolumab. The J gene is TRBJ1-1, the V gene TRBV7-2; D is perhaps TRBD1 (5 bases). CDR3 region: CASSPRGGRDTEAFF. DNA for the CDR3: TGTGCCAGCAGCCCTCGCGGGGGACGGGACACTGAAGCTTTCTTT.